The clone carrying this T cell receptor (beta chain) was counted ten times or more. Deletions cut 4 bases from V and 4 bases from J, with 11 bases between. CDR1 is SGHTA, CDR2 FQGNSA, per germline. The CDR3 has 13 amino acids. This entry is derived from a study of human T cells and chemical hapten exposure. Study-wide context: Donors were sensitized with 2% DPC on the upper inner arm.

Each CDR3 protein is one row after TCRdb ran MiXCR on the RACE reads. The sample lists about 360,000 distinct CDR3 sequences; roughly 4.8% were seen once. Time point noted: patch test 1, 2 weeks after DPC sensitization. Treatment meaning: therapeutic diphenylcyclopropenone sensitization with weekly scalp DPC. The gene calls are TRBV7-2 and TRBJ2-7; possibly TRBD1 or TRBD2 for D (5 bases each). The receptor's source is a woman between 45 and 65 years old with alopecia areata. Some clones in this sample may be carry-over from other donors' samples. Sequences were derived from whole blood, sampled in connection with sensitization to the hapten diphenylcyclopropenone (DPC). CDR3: CASSSRDGYEQYF. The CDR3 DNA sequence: TGTGCCAGCAGCTCCCGGGACGGGTACGAGCAGTACTTC.